The next 8 T cell receptor beta chains were all read from a single sample in a study of CD8 T cells in Susac syndrome (dated by TCRdb to the late 2010s). Library generation was performed with the immunoSEQ multiplex PCR assay. RNA was extracted using the RNeasy kit, and roughly 0.45 to 1 microgram was reverse transcribed with random hexamers. TCRdb reran the public reads through fastp at Q25 and MiXCR, keeping productive beta chains. Rows merge per CDR3 protein into single entries with the most common DNA and genes. Recorded for this sample are 150,000 to 200,000 distinct CDR3 sequences; over 75% of them occurred a single time. Approximately 0.09% of the sample goes to the ten largest clones. The sample was CD4+ T cells from PBMCs. Receptor source: a human donor with Susac syndrome.

The chain is built from TRBV20-1 and TRBJ2-1; 13 positions agree with TRBD2. The length of the CDR3 is 15 residues. Looked up from germline, CDR1 is DFQATT and CDR2 is SNEGSKA (reference sequence). J gave up 7 bases and V 5 bases, and 8 bases lay outside the gene matches. This CDR3 reads CSADRLAGGRNEQFF. In DNA, the CDR3 is TGCAGTGCTGACAGACTAGCGGGAGGAAGGAATGAGCAGTTCTTC.

The chain couples TRBV28 to TRBJ2-5; D is undetermined. Germline CDR1 MDHEN, CDR2 SYDVKM. The CDR3 runs to 12 residues. V shed 4 bases and J shed 5 bases, with 8 bases lying between them. The CDR3 DNA is TGTGCCAGCAGTTCCCCCGGGGAGACCCAGTACTTC. This codes for CASSSPGETQYF.

The chain carries TRBV11-2 and TRBJ1-2; D is uncertain. Germline CDR1 is SGHAT and CDR2 is FQNNGV. V shed 0 bases and J shed 5 bases, with 10 bases lying between them. The CDR3 covers 14 residues. Here the CDR3 DNA reads TGTGCCAGCAGCTTAGATCCTATTAATTATGGCTACACCTTC. Its translation is CASSLDPINYGYTF.

The chain is built from TRBV28 and TRBJ2-6, with D unresolved. Germline CDR1 reads MDHEN; CDR2 reads SYDVKM. V was pared by 5 bases and J by 0 bases, with 5 bases between. The CDR3 runs to 14 residues. This chain's CDR3 is CASSPFSGANVLTF. The DNA for the CDR3 is TGTGCCAGCAGTCCCTTCTCTGGGGCCAACGTCCTGACTTTC.

V is TRBV28 and J is TRBJ2-5, with a tentative D call TRBD1 (6 bases). Germline CDR1 MDHEN, CDR2 SYDVKM. V was trimmed by 3 bases and J by 0 bases, leaving 14 bases between them. This CDR3 spans 16 amino acids. CDR3 coding DNA: TGTGCCAGCAGTTTGGGGGCCGTTCCTCACCAAGAGACCCAGTACTTC. Amino acids: CASSLGAVPHQETQYF.

CDR3 bases: TGTGCCAGCAGTGACAGGGCTCCCACTGGCAATGAGCAGTTCTTC. It yields the protein CASSDRAPTGNEQFF. The genes are TRBV6-1 and TRBJ2-1; a weak D match, TRBD1 (5 bases). CDR1 MNHNS and CDR2 SASEGT come from the germline V gene. The CDR3 consists of 15 residues. V lost 3 bases, J lost 6 bases, and 15 bases lay in between.

The V and J genes are TRBV6-5 and TRBJ2-5; D is unclear. CDR3 length equals 12 residues. V dropped 2 bases and J dropped 7 bases, with 8 bases sitting between them. Germline V gene sequence: CDR1 MNHEY, CDR2 SVGAGI. CDR3 bases: TGTGCCAGCAGTTACCCTAAGGGGACCCAGTACTTC. Translating gives CASSYPKGTQYF.

The gene calls are TRBV6-1 and TRBJ2-7, with 9 nucleotides matching TRBD1. Germline lookup yields CDR1 MNHNS and CDR2 SASEGT. The CDR3 is 15 residues long. Unmatched junction bases numbered 9, after V lost 7 bases and J lost 2 bases. The CDR3 DNA reads as TGTGCCAGCACACAGGGACAGGGAATCACCTACGAGCAGTACTTC. Encoded protein: CASTQGQGITYEQYF.